This TCR beta chain derives from a study of blood T cells in healthy people across ages. CDR3 size: 16 residues. V was trimmed by 7 bases and J by 0 bases, leaving 16 bases between them. The germline V gene encodes CDR1 SNHLY and CDR2 FYNNEI. The study's findings and limits: Unsorted PBMC material precluded a definitive naive versus antigen-experienced comparison. For the donors, CMV status was unknown and possibly confounded expanded clonotype changes.

The second PCR ran about 6 to 12 cycles with a sample-barcoded 5' primer and J-beta primers. Via MiXCR, TCRdb re-called the 5' RACE reads, giving one row per CDR3 protein. Among more than 650,000 distinct CDR3 sequences, less than 70% were seen once, and the ten largest hold 41%. Each sample yielded at least 6 million isolated PBMCs. This clonotype occurred a few times. No antigen is known for it. The chain joins TRBV2 to TRBJ2-4; D is unresolved. The origin of this receptor is an elderly man in good health. The specimen was blood. The CDR3 bases are TGTGCCAGCAAGCTGGAGAGTGAACTAGCCAAAAACATTCAGTACTTC. Residues: CASKLESELAKNIQYF. The full variable domain, its missing parts supplied by reference TRBV2 and TRBJ2-4, is EPEVTQTPSHQVTQMGQEVILRCVPISNHLYFYWYRQILGQKVEFLVSFYNNEISEKSEIFDDQFSVERPDGSNFTLKIRSTKLEDSAMYFCASKLESELAKNIQYFGAGTRLSVL.